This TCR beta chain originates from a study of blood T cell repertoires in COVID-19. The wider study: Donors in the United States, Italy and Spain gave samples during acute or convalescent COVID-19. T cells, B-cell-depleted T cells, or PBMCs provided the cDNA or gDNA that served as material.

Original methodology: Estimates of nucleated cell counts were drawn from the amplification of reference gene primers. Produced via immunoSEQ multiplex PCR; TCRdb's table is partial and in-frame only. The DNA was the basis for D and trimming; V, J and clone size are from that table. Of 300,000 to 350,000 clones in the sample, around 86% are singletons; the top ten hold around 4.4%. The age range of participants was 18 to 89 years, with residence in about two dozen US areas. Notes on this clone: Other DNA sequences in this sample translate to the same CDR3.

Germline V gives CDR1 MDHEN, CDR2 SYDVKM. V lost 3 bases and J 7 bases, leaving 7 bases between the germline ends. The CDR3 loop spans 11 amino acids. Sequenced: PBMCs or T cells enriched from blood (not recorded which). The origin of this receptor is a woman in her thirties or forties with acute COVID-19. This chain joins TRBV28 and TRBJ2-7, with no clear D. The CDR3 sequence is CASSFLREQYF. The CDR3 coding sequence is TGTGCCAGCAGTTTTCTGCGGGAGCAGTACTTC.